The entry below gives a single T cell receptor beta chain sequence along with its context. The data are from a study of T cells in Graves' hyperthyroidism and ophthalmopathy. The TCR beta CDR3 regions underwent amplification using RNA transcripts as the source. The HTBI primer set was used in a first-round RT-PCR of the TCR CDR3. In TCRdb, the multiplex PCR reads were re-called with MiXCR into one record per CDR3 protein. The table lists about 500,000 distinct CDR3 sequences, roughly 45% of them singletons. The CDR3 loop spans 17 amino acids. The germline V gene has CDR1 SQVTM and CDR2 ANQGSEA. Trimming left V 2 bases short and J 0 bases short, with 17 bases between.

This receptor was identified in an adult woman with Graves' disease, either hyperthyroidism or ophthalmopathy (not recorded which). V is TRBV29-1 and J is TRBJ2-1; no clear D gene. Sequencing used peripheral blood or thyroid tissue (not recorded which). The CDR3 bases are TGCAGCGTTGAACGCCTCCAAGCGTATAGCTCCTACAATGAGCAGTTCTTC. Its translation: CSVERLQAYSSYNEQFF.